This record covers a single T cell receptor beta chain. Clones were read by immunoSEQ multiplex PCR, and TCRdb kept only the in-frame ones, dropping some. The profile shows 76,000 or so clones, roughly 82% of them singletons. This specimen comes from a study of blood T cell repertoires in COVID-19. Sequenced input: peripheral blood. This receptor was taken from a man aged 45-65 years with acute or convalescent COVID-19.

The CDR3, as DNA: TGTGCCGGAACAGGGCCGAACACTGAAGCTTTCTTT. It specifies CAGTGPNTEAFF. This chain joins TRBV28 and TRBJ1-1, with D possibly TRBD1 on 6 matching bases. The CDR3 is 12 residues long. V lost 11 bases, J lost 1 base, and 11 bases lay in between. Germline V CDR1 and CDR2: MDHEN, SYDVKM.